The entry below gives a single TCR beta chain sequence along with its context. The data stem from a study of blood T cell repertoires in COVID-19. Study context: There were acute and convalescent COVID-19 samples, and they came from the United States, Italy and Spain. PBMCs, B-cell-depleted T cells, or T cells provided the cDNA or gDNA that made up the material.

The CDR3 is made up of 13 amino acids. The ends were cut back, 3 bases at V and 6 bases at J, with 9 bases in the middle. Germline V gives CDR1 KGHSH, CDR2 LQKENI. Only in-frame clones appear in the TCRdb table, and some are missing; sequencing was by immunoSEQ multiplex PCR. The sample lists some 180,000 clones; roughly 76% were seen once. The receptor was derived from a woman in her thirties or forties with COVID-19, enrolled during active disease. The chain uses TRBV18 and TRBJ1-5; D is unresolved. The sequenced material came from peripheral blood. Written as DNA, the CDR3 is TGTGCCAGCTCACCGGAGGGTTCTCAGCCCCAGCATTTT. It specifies CASSPEGSQPQHF.